These T cell receptor beta chains were read from a single sample in a study of T cell responses to AZD1222 COVID-19 vaccine. Here immunoSEQ multiplex PCR was the method, and the copy in TCRdb shows in-frame clones only, minus some. The sample includes approximately 120,000 clones, roughly 87% of them seen just once. Here the sequenced sample was peripheral blood, taken on day 0 of AZD1222 vaccination. The source of these receptors is an adult in good health. Both conserved end residues are part of each CDR3. The order of the fields is D gene, clone size, J gene, V gene, CDR3 DNA, CDR3 protein. The D gene is left open where the match is weak. Size is omitted from some rows. Given values are once, few, many or a class for expanded clones.

d_gene: TRBD1
abundance: -
j_gene: TRBJ1-2
v_gene: TRBV7-9
CDR3nt: TGTGCCAGCAGCTTAGCCTCCACAGGGGTCTATGGCTACACCTTC
CDR3aa: CASSLASTGVYGYTF

d_gene: -
abundance: -
j_gene: TRBJ2-7
v_gene: TRBV6-5
CDR3nt: TGTGCCAGCAGGAGATATGGCGGATCCTACGAGCAGTACTTC
CDR3aa: CASRRYGGSYEQYF

d_gene: -
abundance: -
j_gene: TRBJ2-7
v_gene: TRBV5-1
CDR3nt: TGCGCCAGCAGCTCCTTGGGGGCTCCCTCCTACGAGCAGTACTTC
CDR3aa: CASSSLGAPSYEQYF

d_gene: -
abundance: -
j_gene: TRBJ2-2
v_gene: TRBV28
CDR3nt: TGTGCCAGCAGTTTACCACTGACGGAGAACACCGGGGAGCTGTTTTTT
CDR3aa: CASSLPLTENTGELFF

d_gene: -
abundance: -
j_gene: TRBJ1-3
v_gene: TRBV6-5
CDR3nt: TGTGCCAGCAGTAGTGTACGGTCTGGAAACACCATATATTTT
CDR3aa: CASSSVRSGNTIYF

d_gene: TRBD2
abundance: -
j_gene: TRBJ2-7
v_gene: TRBV27
CDR3nt: TGTGCCAGCAGTTTAACTAGCGGGGGGTTCATAAGCTCCTACGAGCAGTACTTC
CDR3aa: CASSLTSGGFISSYEQYF

d_gene: TRBD2
abundance: -
j_gene: TRBJ2-1
v_gene: TRBV5-1
CDR3nt: TGCGCCAGCAGCTTGGCTCCGCTAGCGGGAGGCAGTGAGCAGTTCTTC
CDR3aa: CASSLAPLAGGSEQFF

d_gene: -
abundance: -
j_gene: TRBJ1-1
v_gene: TRBV20-1
CDR3nt: TGCAGTGCTAGTCTCCACCCTAAAAACACTGAAGCTTTCTTT
CDR3aa: CSASLHPKNTEAFF

d_gene: -
abundance: -
j_gene: TRBJ2-5
v_gene: TRBV15
CDR3nt: TGTGCCACCAGCAGAGATCAGGCAGAGACCCAGTACTTC
CDR3aa: CATSRDQAETQYF

d_gene: TRBD1
abundance: -
j_gene: TRBJ1-1
v_gene: TRBV14
CDR3nt: TGTGCCAGCAGCCAAGTACAGGGGTTTCACACTGAAGCTTTCTTT
CDR3aa: CASSQVQGFHTEAFF

d_gene: TRBD2
abundance: -
j_gene: TRBJ2-5
v_gene: TRBV11-3
CDR3nt: TGTGCCAGCAGCGTCACGGGAGGAGAGACCCAGTACTTC
CDR3aa: CASSVTGGETQYF

d_gene: TRBD2
abundance: -
j_gene: TRBJ2-7
v_gene: TRBV10-1
CDR3nt: TGCGCCAGCAGTGAGCGGAGACTAGCGGGAGAAAGGCAGTACTTC
CDR3aa: CASSERRLAGERQYF

d_gene: -
abundance: -
j_gene: TRBJ1-1
v_gene: TRBV2
CDR3nt: TGTGCCAGCAGTGAACTTGAGAACACTGAAGCTTTCTTT
CDR3aa: CASSELENTEAFF

d_gene: -
abundance: -
j_gene: TRBJ1-1
v_gene: TRBV5-1
CDR3nt: TGCGCCAGTCGCCCAGGAACCTCTGGCACTGAAGCTTTCTTT
CDR3aa: CASRPGTSGTEAFF

d_gene: -
abundance: -
j_gene: TRBJ1-2
v_gene: TRBV7-9
CDR3nt: TGTGCCAGCAGTCGGCAGTGGGGTTGGGGCTACACCTTC
CDR3aa: CASSRQWGWGYTF

d_gene: -
abundance: -
j_gene: TRBJ1-5
v_gene: TRBV4-1
CDR3nt: TGCGCCAGCAGCCCAACCGCGGGGGAACGGGGGCAGCCCCAGCATTTT
CDR3aa: CASSPTAGERGQPQHF

d_gene: -
abundance: -
j_gene: TRBJ1-1
v_gene: TRBV30
CDR3nt: TGTGCCTGGAGTGTTTCCTGGGGGTACACTGAAGCTTTCTTT
CDR3aa: CAWSVSWGYTEAFF

d_gene: TRBD1
abundance: -
j_gene: TRBJ2-3
v_gene: TRBV6-2/TRBV6-3
CDR3nt: TGTGCCAGCAGTTATCCGGGACAGGGGATTTCAGATACGCAGTATTTT
CDR3aa: CASSYPGQGISDTQYF

d_gene: -
abundance: -
j_gene: TRBJ1-1
v_gene: TRBV5-1
CDR3nt: TGCGCCAGCAGCTTTGACCAAGCTGAAGCTTTCTTT
CDR3aa: CASSFDQAEAFF

d_gene: TRBD1
abundance: -
j_gene: TRBJ2-7
v_gene: TRBV7-6
CDR3nt: TGTGCCAGCAGCTTACACGCCAGGGGGAGTGGCGGGCTCGAGCAGTACTTC
CDR3aa: CASSLHARGSGGLEQYF

d_gene: -
abundance: -
j_gene: TRBJ2-7
v_gene: TRBV30
CDR3nt: TGTGCCTGCCTCCCGAATATCGGATTCCACGAGCAGTACTTC
CDR3aa: CACLPNIGFHEQYF

d_gene: -
abundance: -
j_gene: TRBJ1-2
v_gene: TRBV10-3
CDR3nt: TGTGCCATCAGTGTTTTTGGTTCCTCGAGTGGCTACACCTTC
CDR3aa: CAISVFGSSSGYTF

d_gene: -
abundance: -
j_gene: TRBJ1-3
v_gene: TRBV6-4
CDR3nt: TGTGCCAGCAGGCCGACAAGGGCTGGAAACACCATATATTTT
CDR3aa: CASRPTRAGNTIYF

d_gene: -
abundance: -
j_gene: TRBJ1-2
v_gene: TRBV27
CDR3nt: TGTGCCAGCAGTTCAGAGAGCTATGGCTACACCTTC
CDR3aa: CASSSESYGYTF

d_gene: -
abundance: few
j_gene: TRBJ2-2
v_gene: TRBV5-1
CDR3nt: TGCGCCAGCAGCTTGGTACAGGTTACCGGGGAGCTGTTTTTT
CDR3aa: CASSLVQVTGELFF

d_gene: TRBD1
abundance: -
j_gene: TRBJ1-2
v_gene: TRBV28
CDR3nt: TGTGCCAGCAGTCTGGGGACAGATGGCTACACCTTC
CDR3aa: CASSLGTDGYTF

d_gene: TRBD1
abundance: few
j_gene: TRBJ1-1
v_gene: TRBV27
CDR3nt: TGTGCCAGCAGTTTACAGGGGGCTTCCAGGAAAGCTTTCTTT
CDR3aa: CASSLQGASRKAFF

d_gene: -
abundance: -
j_gene: TRBJ2-7
v_gene: TRBV10-3
CDR3nt: TGTGCCATCAGTGATAACCCCGTCGGCTCACGAGAGCAGTACTTC
CDR3aa: CAISDNPVGSREQYF

d_gene: TRBD1
abundance: -
j_gene: TRBJ2-4
v_gene: TRBV5-1
CDR3nt: TGCGCCAGCAGCTTGGGACAGGGTGACATTCAGTACTTC
CDR3aa: CASSLGQGDIQYF

d_gene: -
abundance: -
j_gene: TRBJ2-7
v_gene: TRBV7-6
CDR3nt: TGTGCCAGCAGCCAAGGGACTTACGAGCAGTACTTC
CDR3aa: CASSQGTYEQYF

d_gene: -
abundance: -
j_gene: TRBJ2-3
v_gene: TRBV28
CDR3nt: TGTGCCAGCAGCTGGGGGGCAGATACGCAGTATTTT
CDR3aa: CASSWGADTQYF

d_gene: TRBD1
abundance: -
j_gene: TRBJ1-4
v_gene: TRBV5-1
CDR3nt: TGCGCCAGCAGGTTGCAGGGGGATCGTGAAAAACTGTTTTTT
CDR3aa: CASRLQGDREKLFF

d_gene: -
abundance: few
j_gene: TRBJ2-7
v_gene: TRBV30
CDR3nt: TGTGCCTGGAGTGTACGGGCGAGGCCACAGTACTTC
CDR3aa: CAWSVRARPQYF

d_gene: -
abundance: few
j_gene: TRBJ2-2
v_gene: TRBV7-8
CDR3nt: TGTGCCAGCAGCAAATACAACACCGGGGAGCTGTTTTTT
CDR3aa: CASSKYNTGELFF

d_gene: TRBD2
abundance: -
j_gene: TRBJ2-1
v_gene: TRBV28
CDR3nt: TGTGCCAGCACCGGGAGGGGGGATGAGCAGTTCTTC
CDR3aa: CASTGRGDEQFF

d_gene: -
abundance: -
j_gene: TRBJ2-7
v_gene: TRBV10-3
CDR3nt: TGTGCCATCAGTGAGGTGGGGGGCAAATACGAGCAGTACTTC
CDR3aa: CAISEVGGKYEQYF

d_gene: -
abundance: -
j_gene: TRBJ2-5
v_gene: TRBV24-1
CDR3nt: TGTGCCACCAGTGATCGGGGCACTCAAGAGACCCAGTACTTC
CDR3aa: CATSDRGTQETQYF

d_gene: TRBD1
abundance: -
j_gene: TRBJ1-3
v_gene: TRBV9
CDR3nt: TGTGCCAGCAGCGTAGGGTGGGGGGACAGGGAGTCTGGAAACACCATATATTTT
CDR3aa: CASSVGWGDRESGNTIYF

d_gene: -
abundance: -
j_gene: TRBJ1-5
v_gene: TRBV4-1
CDR3nt: TGCGCCAGCAGCCATTTTTTGATTCCCGGGGTGGGCAATCAGCCCCAGCATTTT
CDR3aa: CASSHFLIPGVGNQPQHF

d_gene: -
abundance: -
j_gene: TRBJ2-3
v_gene: TRBV5-1
CDR3nt: TGCGCCAGCAGCTTGGCCAGCAGCGGCACAGATACGCAGTATTTT
CDR3aa: CASSLASSGTDTQYF

d_gene: TRBD1
abundance: -
j_gene: TRBJ1-1
v_gene: TRBV27
CDR3nt: TGTGCCAGCAGTCCGCTGACAGGGAGAGATACTGAAGCTTTCTTT
CDR3aa: CASSPLTGRDTEAFF

d_gene: -
abundance: -
j_gene: TRBJ1-5
v_gene: TRBV7-9
CDR3nt: TGTGCCAGCAGCTTAGGGGGCGAGCCCCAGCATTTT
CDR3aa: CASSLGGEPQHF

d_gene: TRBD1
abundance: -
j_gene: TRBJ1-3
v_gene: TRBV28
CDR3nt: TGTGCCAGCAGAACCCAGCAGGGGGCTGGAAACACCATATATTTT
CDR3aa: CASRTQQGAGNTIYF

d_gene: -
abundance: -
j_gene: TRBJ1-1
v_gene: TRBV13
CDR3nt: TGTGCCAGCAGCTTAACGACGGGTTTAGCTTTCTTT
CDR3aa: CASSLTTGLAFF

d_gene: -
abundance: once
j_gene: TRBJ1-2
v_gene: TRBV30
CDR3nt: TGTGCCTGGAGTAGGTCTCCCGACCACTATGGCTACACCTTC
CDR3aa: CAWSRSPDHYGYTF

d_gene: -
abundance: -
j_gene: TRBJ2-1
v_gene: TRBV6-5
CDR3nt: TGTGCCAGCAGCCGACCGGGACCCTTGGGGGACAAGTTCTTC
CDR3aa: CASSRPGPLGDKFF

d_gene: -
abundance: -
j_gene: TRBJ1-2
v_gene: TRBV10-3
CDR3nt: TGTGCCATCTCGGGCGGGGATAACTATGGCTACACCTTC
CDR3aa: CAISGGDNYGYTF

d_gene: -
abundance: many
j_gene: TRBJ2-1
v_gene: TRBV4-2
CDR3nt: TGTGCCAGCAGCCAAGAACTGCGTCACAATGAGCAGTTCTTC
CDR3aa: CASSQELRHNEQFF

d_gene: -
abundance: -
j_gene: TRBJ1-2
v_gene: TRBV7-2
CDR3nt: TGTGCCAGCAGCTCCCGAGGGACGGAAGCCTATGGCTACACCTTC
CDR3aa: CASSSRGTEAYGYTF

d_gene: -
abundance: -
j_gene: TRBJ2-3
v_gene: TRBV6-2/TRBV6-3
CDR3nt: TGTGCCAGCAGACCTTCTTCTAGCACAGATACGCAGTATTTT
CDR3aa: CASRPSSSTDTQYF

d_gene: -
abundance: once
j_gene: TRBJ1-1
v_gene: TRBV18
CDR3nt: TGTGCCAGCTCATCAGGGACGGGACACATGAACACTGAAGCTTTCTTT
CDR3aa: CASSSGTGHMNTEAFF